A single sample is the source of the 25 T cell receptor beta chains below, sequenced in a study of T cells in localized non-small cell lung cancer. The method was immunoSEQ multiplex PCR; TCRdb's version includes in-frame clones alone and lacks a portion of them. The data contain around 91,000 clones, 80% to 90% of them singletons. The sample here was peripheral blood, taken before any cancer treatment. Every receptor here comes from a man aged 40-75 years with stage I squamous cell lung carcinoma.

V is TRBV4-1 and J is TRBJ1-6; 8 bases are shared with TRBD1. Germline V CDR1 and CDR2: MGHRA, YSYEKL. The CDR3 contains 13 residues. The V segment lost 8 bases and the J segment 7 bases; nucleotides outside the gene matches: 4. The CDR3 region is CASRDRFNSPLHF. CDR3 nucleotides: TGCGCCAGCCGGGACAGGTTCAATTCACCCCTCCACTTT.

The sample holds one count of this clone. The rearrangement links TRBV5-1 to TRBJ1-1, with D tentatively TRBD1 (6 bases). Trimming stripped 4 bases from V and 3 bases from J, with 28 bases between. Germline V lookup: CDR1 SGHRS, CDR2 YFSETQ. This CDR3 has 19 amino acids. The CDR3 spells CASSPRIVSPTGMDTEAFF. CDR3 DNA sequence: TGCGCCAGCAGCCCACGAATAGTATCCCCCACAGGGATGGACACTGAAGCTTTCTTT. Variable domain in full (rest from reference TRBV5-1 and TRBJ1-1): KAGVTQTPRYLIKTRGQQVTLSCSPISGHRSVSWYQQTPGQGLQFLFEYFSETQRNKGNFPGRFSGRQFSNSRSEMNVSTLELGDSALYLCASSPRIVSPTGMDTEAFFGQGTRLTVV.

V gene TRBV5-1 combines with J gene TRBJ1-1; TRBD1 matches 8 bases. The CDR3 contains 14 residues. Germline-derived CDR1 and CDR2 are SGHRS and YFSETQ. V lost 0 bases to trimming and J lost 5 bases; unmatched junction nucleotides: 3. The CDR3 sequence is CASSLAGGFTEAFF. CDR3 bases: TGCGCCAGCAGCTTGGCAGGGGGCTTTACTGAAGCTTTCTTT. Full variable domain (remainder filled in from reference TRBV5-1 and TRBJ1-1): KAGVTQTPRYLIKTRGQQVTLSCSPISGHRSVSWYQQTPGQGLQFLFEYFSETQRNKGNFPGRFSGRQFSNSRSEMNVSTLELGDSALYLCASSLAGGFTEAFFGQGTRLTVV.

The sample holds a few counts of this clone. The rearrangement links TRBV19 to TRBJ1-6; the match to TRBD1 covers 8 bases. V lost 5 bases, J lost 9 bases, and 9 bases stayed unmatched. The CDR3 covers 15 residues. Germline V gene lookup returns CDR1 LNHDA and CDR2 SQIVND (reference sequence). The CDR3 DNA reads as TGTGCCAGTAGTGACAGGGGCCATATATCTTCACCCCTCCACTTT. This translates into CASSDRGHISSPLHF.

The chain is built from TRBV5-4 and TRBJ2-2; 8 nucleotides align to TRBD1. CDR3 size: 16 residues. With V trimmed by 3 bases and J by 2 bases, 6 bases remained unmatched. CDR1 is SGHNT, CDR2 YYREEE, per germline (reference sequence). The CDR3 loop reads CASSSTGGGNTGELFF. CDR3 bases: TGTGCCAGCAGCTCTACAGGGGGAGGAAACACCGGGGAGCTGTTTTTT.

This chain joins TRBV9 and TRBJ1-1; D might be TRBD1 (6 bases). CDR3 length equals 15 residues. V lost 4 bases to trimming and J lost 0 bases, with 13 bases between them. CDR1 is SGDLS, CDR2 YYNGEE, per germline. The CDR3 nucleotides are TGTGCCAGCAGCCTTCGGACAGTAATGAACACTGAAGCTTTCTTT. This translates into CASSLRTVMNTEAFF.

The chain carries TRBV29-1 and TRBJ1-3; D not certain. The CDR3 is 13 amino acids. Germline loops: CDR1 SQVTM, CDR2 ANQGSEA. Trimming removed 1 base at V and 8 bases at J, with 12 bases between. CDR3 protein: CSVEAPEGDTIYF. DNA of the CDR3: TGCAGCGTTGAAGCCCCGGAGGGAGACACCATATATTTT.

The chain carries TRBV12-5 and TRBJ1-2; 8 positions match TRBD1. Germline trimming cut 5 bases from V and 4 bases from J; bases unmatched to any gene: 9. Germline loops: CDR1 LGHNT, CDR2 FRNRAP. The CDR3 covers 15 residues. This chain's CDR3 is CASGPRQGNTYGYTF. The CDR3 region has the DNA TGTGCTAGTGGTCCTCGACAGGGGAACACCTATGGCTACACCTTC.

The chain carries TRBV5-1 and TRBJ2-6; 10 bases fit TRBD1. The V gene end was trimmed by 5 bases and the J gene end by 0 bases; junction bases not matched to a gene: 8. The V gene's germline CDR1 is SGHRS and CDR2 YFSETQ. The CDR3 contains 18 residues. DNA of the CDR3: TGCGCCAGCAGTTCCGAGGGACAGGGGCGCTCTGGGGCCAACGTCCTGACTTTC. It translates to CASSSEGQGRSGANVLTF.

The V call is TRBV9, the J call TRBJ2-3; 7 bases fit TRBD2. The CDR3 runs to 15 residues. Germline V gives CDR1 SGDLS, CDR2 YYNGEE. Losses at the gene ends were 4 bases for V and 6 bases for J; bases not matched to a gene: 11. CDR3 in amino acids: CASSPGGLAADTQYF. The CDR3 coding sequence is TGTGCCAGCAGCCCCGGTGGGCTAGCGGCGGATACGCAGTATTTT. Variable domain in full (rest from reference TRBV9 and TRBJ2-3): DSGVTQTPKHLITATGQRVTLRCSPRSGDLSVYWYQQSLDQGLQFLIQYYNGEERAKGNILERFSAQQFPDLHSELNLSSLELGDSALYFCASSPGGLAADTQYFGPGTRLTVL.

The chain recombines TRBV21-1 with TRBJ2-2; TRBD1 is taken as the D call from the table, unchecked against the DNA. TRBV21-1 is assigned pseudogene status. CDR3 length: 14 residues. The CDR3 is CASSKYKNTGELFF. The CDR3 DNA reads as TGTGCCAGCAGCAAATACAAGAACACCGGGGAGCTGTTTTTT.

The chain carries TRBV28 and TRBJ1-2; 9 bases match TRBD1. The germline V gene has CDR1 MDHEN and CDR2 SYDVKM. The CDR3 is 17 amino acids. The V segment lost 10 bases and the J segment 6 bases; nucleotides outside the gene matches: 21. CDR3 protein: CATSSWKGDRGRDGYTF. The DNA for the CDR3 is TGTGCCACCTCCTCTTGGAAGGGCGACAGGGGGAGGGATGGCTACACCTTC.

J is TRBJ1-1 and V is TRBV4-1; D gene uncertain. Germline-derived CDR1 and CDR2 are MGHRA and YSYEKL. The V end lost 3 bases, the J end lost 1 base, and 12 bases lay between the germline ends. There are 15 residues in the CDR3. The CDR3: CASSHGPRGNTEAFF. CDR3 sequence (DNA): TGCGCCAGCAGCCACGGACCACGCGGGAACACTGAAGCTTTCTTT.

This chain connects TRBV2 to TRBJ1-6; weak D call: TRBD1 (5 bases). The germline V and J ends were trimmed by 8 bases and 3 bases, with 8 bases remaining between them. From germline, CDR1 is SNHLY and CDR2 FYNNEI. The CDR3 contains 13 residues. The CDR3 nucleotides are TGTGCCAGCCGAGGGGACTATAATTCACCCCTCCACTTT. It codes for CASRGDYNSPLHF.

Concerning this clone itself: Other DNA sequences in this specimen translate into the identical CDR3. The genes are TRBV5-1 and TRBJ2-7; no definite D call. The V gene's germline CDR1 is SGHRS and CDR2 YFSETQ. This CDR3 is built from 14 residues. Trimming stripped 0 bases from V and 3 bases from J, with 10 bases between. The CDR3 bases are TGCGCCAGCAGCTTGGTTGGAGCCAGCTACGAGCAGTACTTC. Translated: CASSLVGASYEQYF.

This clone turned up a few times. The chain is built from TRBV30 and TRBJ1-3, with a possible D match to TRBD1 (5 bases). The V gene lost 3 bases and the J gene lost 3 bases, with 18 bases spanning the gap. The CDR3 length is 16 residues. The germline gives CDR1 GTSNPN, CDR2 SVGIG (reference sequence). The CDR3 here is CAWRGRGLSLGNTIYF. The DNA of the CDR3 is TGTGCCTGGAGGGGAAGGGGCCTATCCCTTGGAAACACCATATATTTT.

J is TRBJ1-2 and V is TRBV4-1, with 8 bases identical to TRBD1. CDR1 and CDR2 (germline): MGHRA, YSYEKL. The CDR3 runs 15 residues. V shed 1 base, J shed 2 bases, and the junction held 3 bases outside the gene matches. CDR3 protein: CASSQGTGLNYGYTF. The DNA for the CDR3 is TGCGCCAGCAGCCAAGGGACAGGGCTAAACTATGGCTACACCTTC.

The J gene is TRBJ1-2, the V gene TRBV5-8, with D possibly TRBD1 on 5 matching bases. Trimming took 2 bases from V and 4 from J, leaving 15 bases between them. The germline gives CDR1 SGHTS, CDR2 YDEGEE. The CDR3 sequence is 15 residues long. Written as DNA, the CDR3 is TGTGCCAGCAGCTTAGGGCGTATGGGGGGCTATGGCTACACCTTC. This sequence encodes CASSLGRMGGYGYTF.

Written as DNA, the CDR3 is TGTGCCAGCAGTTTGGGTCAAGTAGGACAGCCCCAGCATTTT. Translated, it gives CASSLGQVGQPQHF. V and J are TRBV6-5 and TRBJ1-5, with D uncertain. The CDR3 contains 14 residues. The germline gives CDR1 MNHEY, CDR2 SVGAGI. The germline V and J ends were trimmed by 4 bases and 7 bases, with 14 bases remaining between them.

This clone was recorded once. V gene TRBV7-9 combines with J gene TRBJ2-3; maybe TRBD1 (6 bases). Looked up from germline, CDR1 is SEHNR and CDR2 is FQNEAQ (reference sequence). V was shortened by 5 bases and J by 6 bases, with 21 bases between the two germline ends. CDR3 length: 16 amino acids. DNA of the CDR3: TGTGCCAGCAGCCCACGAGGGCTAGCAGGGGCGGATACGCAGTATTTT. Translating it yields CASSPRGLAGADTQYF. The variable domain in full, with the rest retrieved from reference TRBV7-9 and TRBJ2-3, is DTGVSQNPRHKITKRGQNVTFRCDPISEHNRLYWYRQTLGQGPEFLTYFQNEAQLEKSRLLSDRFSAERPKGSFSTLEIQRTEQGDSAMYLCASSPRGLAGADTQYFGPGTRLTVL.

The genes are TRBV2 and TRBJ2-5; 7 bases line up with TRBD1. V shed 2 bases and J 6 bases; nucleotides not matched to a gene: 15. Germline CDR1 is SNHLY and CDR2 is FYNNEI. The CDR3 is made up of 17 amino acids. The CDR3 DNA reads as TGTGCCAGCAGTGAAACTCCCCCACACAGGGGCGGAAAGACCCAGTACTTC. It is translated as CASSETPPHRGGKTQYF.

V gene TRBV5-1 combines with J gene TRBJ2-5; no clear D. Germline loops: CDR1 SGHRS, CDR2 YFSETQ. CDR3 size: 15 residues. The germline V and J ends were trimmed by 0 bases and 1 base, with 10 bases remaining between them. The CDR3 spells CASSLASTLQETQYF. CDR3 bases: TGCGCCAGCAGCTTGGCATCGACTCTCCAAGAGACCCAGTACTTC.

The V and J genes are TRBV6-5 and TRBJ2-7; 9 bases are a match to TRBD1. The CDR3 runs 14 residues. Per germline, CDR1 MNHEY and CDR2 SVGAGI. Unmatched junction bases numbered 7, after V lost 9 bases and J lost 1 base. Here the CDR3 DNA reads TGTGCCAGGAATGGACAGGGGATTTCCTACGAGCAGTACTTC. Translated: CARNGQGISYEQYF.

The CDR3 DNA sequence: TGCGCCAGCAAACAGCAAGAGACCCAGTACTTC. As protein: CASKQQETQYF. The V gene is TRBV5-1, the J gene TRBJ2-5; D gene ambiguous. V lost 6 bases and J 2 bases, leaving 5 bases between the germline ends. The CDR3 totals 11 residues. Looked up from germline, CDR1 is SGHRS and CDR2 is YFSETQ. The variable domain in full, with the rest retrieved from reference TRBV5-1 and TRBJ2-5, is KAGVTQTPRYLIKTRGQQVTLSCSPISGHRSVSWYQQTPGQGLQFLFEYFSETQRNKGNFPGRFSGRQFSNSRSEMNVSTLELGDSALYLCASKQQETQYFGPGTRLLVL.

The rearrangement links TRBV11-2 to TRBJ2-2; the D is unclear. Germline loops: CDR1 SGHAT, CDR2 FQNNGV. This CDR3 spans 13 amino acids. Trimming shortened V by 7 bases and J by 6 bases, and 12 bases separated the two germline ends. The CDR3 nucleotides read TGTGCCAGCACCCTCGGTCTATCCGGGGAGCTGTTTTTT. Amino acid sequence: CASTLGLSGELFF. The full variable domain, in which reference TRBV11-2 and TRBJ2-2 provide the parts outside the CDR3, is EAGVAQSPRYKIIEKRQSVAFWCNPISGHATLYWYQQILGQGPKLLIQFQNNGVVDDSQLPKDRFSAERLKGVDSTLKIQPAKLEDSAVYLCASTLGLSGELFFGEGSRLTVL.